Listed here are 25 T cell receptor beta chains from one sample, sequenced in a study of T cell responses to AZD1222 COVID-19 vaccine. Sequencing was performed with immunoSEQ multiplex PCR; in TCRdb, only in-frame clones are kept and a portion is missing. The sample shows just over 150,000 clones, approximately 87% of them seen only once. The sequencing used peripheral blood, collected 28 days after the second AZD1222 dose. The source of these receptors is an adult who received the AZD1222 COVID-19 vaccine.

The chain uses TRBV21-1 and TRBJ1-1; the table's D call, TRBD1, was not checked against the DNA. TRBV21-1 is a documented pseudogene. This CDR3 has 16 amino acids. The CDR3 bases are TGTGCCAGCAGCAATGGTCAGGGGAGTACCCTCACTGAAGCTTTCTTT. It codes for CASSNGQGSTLTEAFF.

The chain uses TRBV5-1 and TRBJ2-7; either TRBD1 or TRBD2 may fit D (5 bases each). CDR1 and CDR2 (germline): SGHRS, YFSETQ. This CDR3 is 15 amino acids long. V was trimmed by 3 bases and J by 0 bases, leaving 13 bases between them. The chain's CDR3 is CASSSRDQSSYEQYF. CDR3 DNA sequence: TGCGCCAGCAGCTCCCGGGACCAGAGCTCCTACGAGCAGTACTTC.

J is TRBJ1-4 and V is TRBV5-4; no clear D gene. In germline, CDR1 is SGHNT, CDR2 YYREEE (reference sequence). The germline V and J ends were trimmed by 2 bases and 8 bases, with 10 bases remaining between them. The CDR3 runs 13 residues. This chain's CDR3 is CASSFDGREKLFF. The DNA for the CDR3 is TGTGCCAGCAGCTTCGATGGACGGGAAAAACTGTTTTTT.

The chain combines TRBV9 with TRBJ2-2; 8 bases agree with TRBD1. V lost 4 bases, J lost 6 bases, and 11 bases stayed unmatched. The CDR3 spans 16 residues. Per the germline V gene, CDR1 is SGDLS and CDR2 is YYNGEE. The CDR3 coding sequence is TGTGCCAGCAGCACCGGACAGGGAAGTGTCGCCGGGGAGCTGTTTTTT. It is translated as CASSTGQGSVAGELFF.

The J gene is TRBJ1-1, the V gene TRBV3-1 (or the pseudogene TRBV3-2); 7 bases are shared with TRBD1. The V gene end was trimmed by 1 base and the J gene end by 6 bases; junction bases not matched to a gene: 8. The CDR3 runs to 15 residues. Germline lookup yields CDR1 LGHDT and CDR2 YNNKEL (reference sequence). CDR3 in DNA: TGTGCCAGCAGCCAAGGGGCAGGGGGAAGGTCTGAAGCTTTCTTT. Translation gives CASSQGAGGRSEAFF.

The V gene is TRBV12-1, the J gene TRBJ2-6; TRBD2, as called in the table, went unchecked against the DNA. TRBV12-1 constitutes a pseudogene. The CDR3 has 20 residues. CDR3 nucleotides: TGTGCCAGACCGGAACCGTCCGTTTGGCGGGAGGGAACGGGGGCCAACGTCCTGACTTTC. It is translated as CARPEPSVWREGTGANVLTF.

This clone was counted a few times. This chain links TRBV7-8 with TRBJ2-7; 9 nucleotides line up with TRBD1. CDR3 size: 15 residues. Germline V gene sequence: CDR1 SGHVS, CDR2 FQNEAQ. After removal of 2 bases from V and 6 bases from J, the junction contained 8 bases not matched to a gene. The CDR3 loop reads CASSLTGTGLVEQYF. The CDR3, as DNA: TGTGCCAGCAGCTTAACCGGGACAGGGCTCGTCGAGCAGTACTTC.

This chain connects TRBV7-9 to TRBJ2-1, with D tentatively TRBD1 (5 bases). This CDR3 region has 13 residues. Germline CDR1 is SEHNR and CDR2 is FQNEAQ (reference sequence). Trimming left V 1 base short and J 8 bases short, with 9 bases between. The CDR3 spells CASSLGGRDEQFF. In DNA, the CDR3 is TGTGCCAGCAGCTTAGGGGGCAGGGATGAGCAGTTCTTC.

DNA of the CDR3: TGTGCCAGCAGCCTACAGGGAAACACTGAAGCTTTCTTT. Translating it yields CASSLQGNTEAFF. The V call is TRBV5-4, the J call TRBJ1-1; perhaps TRBD1 as D (6 bases). Trimming removed 4 bases at V and 2 bases at J, with 9 bases between. This CDR3 contains 13 residues. Germline V gene sequence: CDR1 SGHNT, CDR2 YYREEE (reference sequence).

The chain couples TRBV30 to TRBJ2-3, with D unresolved. Germline assignment: CDR1 GTSNPN and CDR2 SVGIG (reference sequence). CDR3 length: 10 amino acids. V was pared by 5 bases and J by 6 bases, with 6 bases between. CDR3 sequence: CAWQEDTQYF. The DNA for the CDR3 is TGTGCCTGGCAGGAGGATACGCAGTATTTT.

This chain connects TRBV27 to TRBJ2-3; D uncertain. Germline V gives CDR1 MNHEY, CDR2 SMNVEV (reference sequence). This CDR3 is 14 amino acids long. V shed 5 bases and J shed 4 bases, with 13 bases lying between them. CDR3 in DNA: TGTGCCAGCAGTGTGAACACCCTCCCAGATACGCAGTATTTT. As protein: CASSVNTLPDTQYF.

This sequence joins TRBV3-1 (or the pseudogene TRBV3-2) and TRBJ1-4; D is uncertain. Deletions cut 5 bases from V and 4 bases from J, with 17 bases between. Germline CDR1 LGHDT, CDR2 YNNKEL (reference sequence). This CDR3 is 16 amino acids long. The CDR3 DNA reads TGTGCCAGCAGCGGTGGACCGGCACAACGTAATGAAAAACTGTTTTTT. Protein sequence: CASSGGPAQRNEKLFF.

The V call is TRBV5-1, the J call TRBJ2-1; no definite D call. CDR1 is SGHRS, CDR2 YFSETQ, per germline. The CDR3 contains 16 residues. Trimming pared 0 bases from V and 0 bases from J, leaving 10 bases between. The CDR3 reads CASSLGSSSSYNEQFF. Written as DNA, the CDR3 is TGCGCCAGCAGCTTGGGGAGCTCCAGCTCCTACAATGAGCAGTTCTTC.

The chain combines TRBV5-5 with TRBJ1-6, with 9 nucleotides matching TRBD1. From germline, CDR1 is SGHKS and CDR2 YYEKEE (reference sequence). Trimming at V came to 4 bases and at J to 10 bases, leaving 12 bases not matched to a gene. This CDR3 contains 16 residues. The CDR3 sequence is CASSASIGTGSSPLHF. The CDR3 DNA sequence: TGTGCCAGCAGCGCATCCATAGGGACAGGGAGCTCACCCCTCCACTTT.

V gene TRBV3-1 (or the pseudogene TRBV3-2) combines with J gene TRBJ1-3; D is uncertain. CDR1 is LGHDT and CDR2 is YNNKEL in the germline V gene (reference sequence). With 7 bases removed from V and 0 bases from J, the gap between germline ends came to 4 bases. The CDR3 has 12 amino acids. The chain's CDR3 is CASTNSGNTIYF. The CDR3 DNA reads as TGTGCCAGCACCAACTCTGGAAACACCATATATTTT.

The CDR3 protein is CASSRVGSYEQYF. The CDR3 DNA reads TGTGCCAGCAGCAGGGTCGGCTCCTACGAGCAGTACTTC. The chain links TRBV25-1 to TRBJ2-7; TRBD1 is a possible D gene (5 bases). The germline V gene has CDR1 MGHDK and CDR2 SYGVNS. Trimming removed 6 bases from V and 0 bases from J, with 9 bases in between. The CDR3 totals 13 residues.

V is TRBV28 and J is TRBJ2-5, with 9 positions matching TRBD2. There are 16 residues in the CDR3. V was pared by 1 base and J by 6 bases, with 9 bases of the junction left unmatched. Germline V gives CDR1 MDHEN, CDR2 SYDVKM. For the CDR3, the DNA is TGTGCCAGCAGTTTATTTAGCGGGAGTCCGGAACAGACCCAGTACTTC. This encodes CASSLFSGSPEQTQYF.

The genes are TRBV24-1 and TRBJ1-6; D unresolved. The length of the CDR3 is 14 residues. The V and J ends lost 3 bases and 3 bases respectively, with 5 bases between them. Looked up from germline, CDR1 is KGHDR and CDR2 is SFDVKD. CDR3 coding DNA: TGTGCCACCAGTGATGGCGGCTATAATTCACCCCTCCACTTT. Residues: CATSDGGYNSPLHF.

This clone showed up just a few times. The rearrangement joins TRBV5-1 to TRBJ1-1; D is uncertain. The CDR3 spans 14 residues. Germline CDR1 SGHRS, CDR2 YFSETQ. Trimming took off 0 bases at V and 0 bases at J, with 6 bases between the two ends. This chain's CDR3 is CASSLEFLNTEAFF. The DNA for the CDR3 is TGCGCCAGCAGCTTGGAGTTTTTGAACACTGAAGCTTTCTTT.

The chain joins TRBV5-1 to TRBJ2-1, with 7 nucleotides matching TRBD2. Germline CDR1 SGHRS, CDR2 YFSETQ. The V segment lost 2 bases and the J segment 6 bases; nucleotides outside the gene matches: 8. The CDR3 spans 15 residues. The CDR3 is CASSFLAGEINEQFF. DNA of the CDR3: TGCGCCAGCAGCTTCTTGGCGGGAGAAATCAATGAGCAGTTCTTC.

The chain joins TRBV6-2 or TRBV6-3 to TRBJ2-1, with 10 bases aligning to TRBD2. The CDR3 runs 15 residues. V lost 2 bases and J lost 9; bases outside the gene matches: 7. In germline, CDR1 is MNHEY, CDR2 SVGEGT. The CDR3 DNA follows: TGTGCCAGCAGTTACCGGGCTAGCGGGAGTTTTGAGCAGTTCTTC. Translated: CASSYRASGSFEQFF.

The V call is TRBV5-1, the J call TRBJ2-1; 9 nucleotides align to TRBD1. With 0 bases clipped from V and 10 bases from J, the junction kept 8 bases outside the gene matches. CDR1 and CDR2 from the germline V gene are SGHRS and YFSETQ. This CDR3 has 15 amino acids. The CDR3 sequence is CASSLVPGQGSEQFF. CDR3 bases: TGCGCCAGCAGCTTGGTCCCGGGACAGGGAAGCGAGCAGTTCTTC.

The chain carries TRBV24-1 and TRBJ1-2; D gene unclear. CDR3 length equals 15 residues. Germline V gene data show CDR1 as KGHDR and CDR2 as SFDVKD. The V end was cut by 4 bases, the J end by 8 bases, with 19 bases between. CDR3 nucleotides: TGTGCCACCAGTGACCGTGGACGGGTCGGAGGCGGCTACACCTTC. Translating gives CATSDRGRVGGGYTF.

The CDR3: CASKQSRVQETQYF. The CDR3 region has the DNA TGTGCCAGCAAACAGTCCCGCGTCCAAGAGACCCAGTACTTC. The chain uses TRBV2 and TRBJ2-5, with D hard to call. The CDR3 has 14 residues. V gave up 7 bases and J gave up 1 base, with 13 bases separating them. The germline gives CDR1 SNHLY, CDR2 FYNNEI. Full variable domain (remainder filled in from reference TRBV2 and TRBJ2-5): EPEVTQTPSHQVTQMGQEVILRCVPISNHLYFYWYRQILGQKVEFLVSFYNNEISEKSEIFDDQFSVERPDGSNFTLKIRSTKLEDSAMYFCASKQSRVQETQYFGPGTRLLVL.

The CDR3 loop is CASTKEQNTEAFF. CDR3 sequence (DNA): TGTGCCAGCACCAAGGAGCAGAACACTGAAGCTTTCTTT. The chain recombines TRBV2 with TRBJ1-1; D remains unclear. The CDR3 contains 13 residues. Trimming removed 7 bases from V and 1 base from J, with 10 bases in between. Germline values: CDR1 SNHLY, CDR2 FYNNEI.